One and the same sample provided the 29 T cell receptor beta chains below, sequenced in a study of long-term antiretroviral therapy in people with HIV. The run of the v3.0 immunoSEQ assay was at survey level. Sequencing used immunoSEQ multiplex PCR; TCRdb keeps in-frame clones, though not all of them. Of 25,000 or so clones listed, just under 80% are singletons. Sequencing was performed on unsorted PBMCs, taken 1.5 years before starting antiretroviral therapy. These receptors came from a young man with HIV.

The V and J genes are TRBV7-6 and TRBJ2-7; no reliable D call. The CDR3 sequence is 14 residues long. With 5 bases removed from V and 2 bases from J, the gap between germline ends came to 13 bases. Looked up from germline, CDR1 is SGHVS and CDR2 is FNYEAQ. CDR3: CASSPGPRTYEQYF. CDR3 DNA: TGTGCCAGCAGCCCCGGACCTAGAACCTACGAGCAGTACTTC.

This chain connects TRBV6-5 to TRBJ2-2; possibly TRBD1 for D (6 bases). Germline CDR1 reads MNHEY; CDR2 reads SVGAGI. CDR3 length: 13 residues. Trimming took off 5 bases at V and 6 bases at J, with 10 bases between the two ends. The DNA for the CDR3 is TGTGCCAGCAGTGCGGACAGTCCCGGGGAGCTGTTTTTT. Its protein product is CASSADSPGELFF.

This clone was detected only once. The chain couples TRBV12-5 to TRBJ1-4; possible D gene TRBD1, 5 bases. Germline assignment: CDR1 LGHNT and CDR2 FRNRAP. The V and J ends lost 3 bases and 5 bases respectively, with 7 bases between them. This CDR3 has 13 amino acids. The CDR3 DNA sequence: TGTGCTAGTGGTTTTGGGGGGAATGAAAAACTGTTTTTT. This codes for CASGFGGNEKLFF.

This clone was detected once. The chain combines TRBV11-2 with TRBJ2-7, with 10 bases fitting TRBD1. Germline loops: CDR1 SGHAT, CDR2 FQNNGV. V shed 5 bases, J shed 3 bases, and the junction held 4 bases outside the gene matches. This CDR3 contains 14 residues. CDR3 sequence reads: CASSRGQGGYEQYF. In DNA, the CDR3 is TGTGCCAGCAGCCGTGGACAGGGGGGCTACGAGCAGTACTTC.

V gene TRBV7-9 combines with J gene TRBJ2-5; TRBD2 matches at 7 bases. Trimming at V came to 4 bases and at J to 3 bases, leaving 5 bases not matched to a gene. In germline, CDR1 is SEHNR, CDR2 FQNEAQ (reference sequence). The CDR3 contains 14 residues. CDR3 residues: CASSYRLAEETQYF. The CDR3 nucleotides are TGTGCCAGCAGCTACCGCCTAGCGGAAGAGACCCAGTACTTC.

The gene calls are TRBV5-1 and TRBJ2-2; no firm D call. The germline gives CDR1 SGHRS, CDR2 YFSETQ. The CDR3 spans 13 residues. V lost 3 bases and J lost 2, with 5 bases in between. Written as DNA, the CDR3 is TGCGCCAGCAGCTCGACCAACACCGGGGAGCTGTTTTTT. Translating gives CASSSTNTGELFF.

The J gene is TRBJ2-7, the V gene TRBV28, with 9 bases matching TRBD1. The CDR3 is made up of 15 amino acids. The J segment lost 3 bases and the V segment lost 1 base, leaving 4 bases of the junction unmatched. The germline V gene has CDR1 MDHEN and CDR2 SYDVKM. CDR3: CASSLSGQGNYEQYF. The CDR3 DNA reads as TGTGCCAGCAGTTTATCTGGACAGGGGAACTACGAGCAGTACTTC.

The rearrangement joins TRBV7-2 to TRBJ2-3, with D perhaps TRBD1 or TRBD2 (6 bases each). This CDR3 has 15 residues. V lost 2 bases, J lost 3 bases, and 12 bases lay in between. Germline V gene lookup returns CDR1 SGHTA and CDR2 FQGNSA. The CDR3 is CASSLIGGQTDTQYF. CDR3 nucleotide sequence: TGTGCCAGCAGCTTAATTGGGGGGCAGACAGATACGCAGTATTTT. Filled out from reference TRBV7-2 and TRBJ2-3, the complete variable domain reads GAGVSQSPSNKVTEKGKDVELRCDPISGHTALYWYRQSLGQGLEFLIYFQGNSAPDKSGLPSDRFSAERTGGSVSTLTIQRTQQEDSAVYLCASSLIGGQTDTQYFGPGTRLTVL.

CDR3 nucleotides: TGTGCCAGCAGCCGCGGGAGGGTTTTGGCTGAAGCTTTCTTT. It specifies CASSRGRVLAEAFF. The chain recombines TRBV7-8 with TRBJ1-1; the D is unclear. The CDR3 is 14 amino acids. Trimming cost V 5 bases and J 6 bases, with 16 bases left between them. Germline CDR1 is SGHVS and CDR2 is FQNEAQ.

This clone is categorized as medium-sized. The J gene is TRBJ2-2, the V gene TRBV15, with D perhaps TRBD1 (5 bases). The CDR3 is 17 amino acids. V gave up 0 bases and J gave up 4 bases, with 15 bases separating them. CDR1 LNHNV and CDR2 YYDKDF come from the germline V gene (reference sequence). The CDR3 loop reads CATSRERSGIITGELFF. The CDR3 DNA reads TGTGCCACCAGCAGAGAGCGATCAGGGATAATCACCGGGGAGCTGTTTTTT.

V usage is TRBV28 and J usage is TRBJ2-2, with 10 bases lining up with TRBD1. This CDR3 contains 19 residues. V dropped 9 bases and J dropped 2; count of bases not matched to a gene: 18. CDR1 is MDHEN, CDR2 SYDVKM, per germline. The CDR3 loop reads CASLTGTGAAEANTGELFF. In DNA form, the CDR3 reads TGTGCCAGTTTGACCGGGACAGGGGCCGCGGAGGCAAACACCGGGGAGCTGTTTTTT.

The V call is TRBV5-1, the J call TRBJ2-6, with unresolved D. CDR3 length: 17 amino acids. Germline V gene data show CDR1 as SGHRS and CDR2 as YFSETQ. The V end was cut by 4 bases, the J end by 0 bases, with 14 bases between. As DNA, the CDR3 is TGCGCCAGCAGCCCAAGGTACAGCGCCTCTGGGGCCAACGTCCTGACTTTC. Residues: CASSPRYSASGANVLTF.

The V gene is TRBV5-4, the J gene TRBJ2-2, with unresolved D. There are 14 residues in the CDR3. CDR1 is SGHNT and CDR2 is YYREEE in the germline V gene (reference sequence). Trimming removed 0 bases at V and 7 bases at J, with 10 bases between. CDR3 in amino acids: CASSLDADLGELFF. CDR3 nucleotides: TGTGCCAGCAGCTTGGACGCGGACCTCGGGGAGCTGTTTTTT.

The chain is built from TRBV6-6 and TRBJ2-7; D is uncertain. V was shortened by 10 bases and J by 1 base, with 14 bases between the two germline ends. The CDR3 runs 13 residues. Germline V lookup: CDR1 MNHNY, CDR2 SVGAGI (reference sequence). The CDR3 spells CATSSADSYEQYF. CDR3 coding DNA: TGTGCCACCAGCTCTGCAGATTCCTACGAGCAGTACTTC.

The rearrangement links TRBV4-3 to TRBJ1-2, with TRBD1 matching over 8 bases. Germline loops: CDR1 LGHNA, CDR2 YSLEER. This CDR3 region has 15 residues. With 0 bases clipped from V and 8 bases from J, the junction kept 8 bases outside the gene matches. Here the CDR3 DNA reads TGCGCCAGCAGCCAAGAGTCCCGACAGGGGTACGGCTACACCTTC. The encoded protein is CASSQESRQGYGYTF.

In this sample, this clone turned up a few times. The J gene is TRBJ1-1, the V gene TRBV9, with 9 positions matching TRBD1. CDR1 is SGDLS and CDR2 is YYNGEE in the germline V gene. V lost 10 bases, J lost 3 bases, and 4 bases stayed unmatched. The CDR3 extends over 12 amino acids. The CDR3 loop is CASGQGDTEAFF. CDR3 DNA: TGTGCCTCGGGACAGGGCGACACTGAAGCTTTCTTT.

The J gene is TRBJ1-2, the V gene TRBV27; TRBD1 is a possible D gene (6 bases). The CDR3 contains 13 residues. Germline V gene sequence: CDR1 MNHEY, CDR2 SMNVEV (reference sequence). V was cut by 9 bases and J by 6 bases, with 17 bases left in between. The CDR3: CARTPTGFNGYTF. The CDR3, as DNA: TGTGCCAGGACTCCAACAGGGTTTAATGGCTACACCTTC.

The chain joins TRBV5-4 to TRBJ2-1; 11 bases line up with TRBD2. V was clipped by 4 bases and J by 7 bases; unmatched bases: 7. Germline V lookup: CDR1 SGHNT, CDR2 YYREEE (reference sequence). The CDR3 covers 15 residues. CDR3 sequence: CASSLQVAGGNEQFF. CDR3 bases: TGTGCCAGCAGCCTACAAGTAGCGGGAGGGAATGAGCAGTTCTTC.

J is TRBJ2-7 and V is TRBV29-1; 10 positions agree with TRBD1. V shed 4 bases, J shed 4 bases, and the junction held 4 bases outside the gene matches. The CDR3 has 13 amino acids. Germline loops: CDR1 SQVTM, CDR2 ANQGSEA. The CDR3 nucleotides are TGCAGCGTTGTCAAGGACAGGGGGTACGAGCAGTACTTC. It yields the protein CSVVKDRGYEQYF.

J is TRBJ1-1 and V is TRBV30; the match to TRBD1 covers 7 bases. CDR3 length: 14 residues. From germline, CDR1 is GTSNPN and CDR2 SVGIG (reference sequence). Unmatched junction bases numbered 13, after V lost 7 bases and J lost 5 bases. The chain's CDR3 is CAYNRGRGTTEAFF. The CDR3 nucleotides are TGTGCCTACAACAGGGGCCGGGGGACGACTGAAGCTTTCTTT.

The J gene is TRBJ2-5, the V gene TRBV25-1, with D perhaps TRBD2 (5 bases). CDR1 is MGHDK and CDR2 is SYGVNS in the germline V gene. The CDR3 length is 14 residues. Trimming took off 2 bases at V and 8 bases at J, with 15 bases between the two ends. The CDR3 DNA sequence: TGTGCCAGCAGTGAAGTAACCGGGATAGGTACCCAGTACTTC. Translation: CASSEVTGIGTQYF.

The genes are TRBV30 and TRBJ1-5; D might be TRBD1 (6 bases). Germline lookup yields CDR1 GTSNPN and CDR2 SVGIG (reference sequence). The CDR3 is made up of 12 amino acids. Trimming cost V 2 bases and J 7 bases, with 9 bases left between them. This CDR3 reads CAWSLQGQPQHF. As DNA, the CDR3 is TGTGCCTGGAGTTTACAGGGCCAGCCCCAGCATTTT. The full variable domain, with the rest looked up from reference TRBV30 and TRBJ1-5, is SQTIHQWPATLVQPVGSPLSLECTVEGTSNPNLYWYRQAAGRGLQLLFYSVGIGQISSEVPQNLSASRPQDRQFILSSKKLLLSDSGFYLCAWSLQGQPQHFGDGTRLSIL.

The V and J genes are TRBV7-2 and TRBJ1-1; unclear D gene. This CDR3 comprises 15 residues. Per the germline V gene, CDR1 is SGHTA and CDR2 is FQGNSA. With 0 bases removed from V and 5 bases from J, the gap between germline ends came to 13 bases. In DNA, the CDR3 is TGTGCCAGCAGCTTAGCGTCAGACTTGGGGACTGAAGCTTTCTTT. The encoded protein is CASSLASDLGTEAFF.

The chain carries TRBV5-1 and TRBJ2-7; D possibly corresponds to TRBD2 (5 bases). Germline V lookup: CDR1 SGHRS, CDR2 YFSETQ. V lost 7 bases, J lost 5 bases, and 13 bases lay in between. The CDR3 is made up of 12 amino acids. CDR3 in amino acids: CASGDVGDEQYF. The CDR3 DNA sequence: TGCGCCAGCGGGGATGTCGGGGACGAGCAGTACTTC. Based on the CDR3 plus reference TRBV5-1 and TRBJ2-7, the full variable domain is KAGVTQTPRYLIKTRGQQVTLSCSPISGHRSVSWYQQTPGQGLQFLFEYFSETQRNKGNFPGRFSGRQFSNSRSEMNVSTLELGDSALYLCASGDVGDEQYFGPGTRLTVT.

The chain employs TRBV30 and TRBJ2-1; TRBD2 agrees at 8 bases. The CDR3 totals 17 residues. Germline CDR1 is GTSNPN and CDR2 is SVGIG (reference sequence). Trimming at V came to 1 base and at J to 6 bases, leaving 14 bases not matched to a gene. CDR3 loop: CAWSAEASGGESNEQFF. In nucleotides, the CDR3 is TGTGCCTGGAGTGCAGAAGCCTCCGGGGGGGAAAGCAATGAGCAGTTCTTC.

The chain couples TRBV27 to TRBJ2-1; a possible D gene is TRBD2 (5 bases). CDR1 is MNHEY and CDR2 is SMNVEV in the germline V gene (reference sequence). Trimming shortened V by 4 bases and J by 11 bases, and 12 bases separated the two germline ends. The CDR3 extends over 12 amino acids. The CDR3 DNA reads TGTGCCAGCAGTTCCGGACTGCCCCAGCAGTTCTTC. This translates into CASSSGLPQQFF.

This clone was counted only a few times. The CDR3, as DNA: TGTGCCAGCAGCCCCATGGGCGGCTCCTACGAGCAGTACTTC. This encodes CASSPMGGSYEQYF. The J gene is TRBJ2-7, the V gene TRBV7-3; D unclear. The germline V and J ends were trimmed by 5 bases and 0 bases, with 11 bases remaining between them. CDR3 length: 14 amino acids. Germline-derived CDR1 and CDR2 are SGHTA and FQGTGA.

This rearrangement joins TRBV5-5 to TRBJ1-1; D ambiguous. V lost 2 bases and J 5 bases, leaving 10 bases between the germline ends. The CDR3 contains 13 residues. Germline V gene sequence: CDR1 SGHKS, CDR2 YYEKEE (reference sequence). This chain's CDR3 is CASSFMAQTEAFF. CDR3 DNA sequence: TGTGCCAGCAGCTTTATGGCCCAGACTGAAGCTTTCTTT.

This chain links TRBV9 with TRBJ1-1; possible D gene TRBD1, 6 bases. The germline V gene has CDR1 SGDLS and CDR2 YYNGEE. V lost 1 base and J lost 0, with 10 bases in between. This CDR3 is built from 15 residues. The CDR3 sequence: CASSVSGQMNTEAFF. The CDR3 bases are TGTGCCAGCAGCGTATCAGGACAGATGAACACTGAAGCTTTCTTT.